This is a list of T cell receptor beta chains from one sample in a study of glioma-infiltrating T cells after dendritic cell vaccination. The data were produced by immunoSEQ multiplex PCR, yet TCRdb's version contains in-frame clones alone and is incomplete. Of 85,000 to 100,000 clones detected, 80% appear once; the ten largest clones hold approximately 5.4%. The sequencing here drew on blood, taken after dendritic cell vaccination. All receptors come from a human donor with glioblastoma. Each CDR3 is given with its conserved first and last residue. The D gene is left open where the match is weak. Clone sizes are given selectively: once, few, many, or a class where the clone is expanded.

14 TRBJ2-2 TRBV30 TRBD2 . CAWGAGGKAGELFF TGTGCCTGGGGAGCGGGAGGAAAAGCCGGGGAGCTGTTTTTT
16 TRBJ2-7 TRBV12-5 TRBD1 . CASGLVWGQGHYEQYF TGTGCTAGTGGTTTGGTATGGGGACAGGGACACTACGAGCAGTACTTC
14 TRBJ1-2 TRBV28 . once CASISGDNAYGYTF TGTGCCAGCATTTCCGGGGACAACGCCTATGGCTACACCTTC
16 TRBJ1-5 TRBV28 TRBD1 . CASRPHRGNSNQPQHF TGTGCCAGCAGACCACACAGGGGGAACAGCAATCAGCCCCAGCATTTT
14 TRBJ2-7 TRBV29-1 . once CNVEASQDSYEQYF TGCAACGTTGAAGCCTCGCAGGACTCCTACGAGCAGTACTTC
13 TRBJ2-5 TRBV29-1 TRBD1 . CSGRQGARQTQYF TGCAGCGGACGACAGGGGGCGAGGCAGACCCAGTACTTC
17 TRBJ1-1 TRBV5-1 . few CASSLAPGGGENTEAFF TGCGCCAGCAGCTTGGCTCCTGGCGGGGGCGAGAACACTGAAGCTTTCTTT
15 TRBJ1-5 TRBV4-1 . . CASSQGVGRDQPQHF TGCGCCAGCAGCCAAGGGGTAGGGCGGGATCAGCCCCAGCATTTT
13 TRBJ1-6 TRBV30 . few CAWGRTALSPLHF TGTGCCTGGGGGCGGACAGCTCTTTCACCCCTCCACTTT
14 TRBJ2-1 TRBV7-6 . once CASSLGTTVGEQFF TGTGCCAGCAGCTTAGGGACTACCGTCGGGGAGCAGTTCTTC
13 TRBJ2-5 TRBV5-1 TRBD1 . CASSLGQGVAQYF TGCGCCAGCAGCTTGGGACAGGGGGTGGCCCAGTACTTC
15 TRBJ1-2 TRBV28 . . CASRELDSGNYGYTF TGTGCCAGCAGGGAATTGGACAGCGGTAACTATGGCTACACCTTC
13 TRBJ1-1 TRBV2 TRBD1 . CASSEQGDTEAFF TGTGCCAGCAGTGAACAGGGGGACACTGAAGCTTTCTTT
13 TRBJ1-1 TRBV29-1 . . CSASTGVNTEAFF TGCAGCGCTAGTACGGGTGTGAACACTGAAGCTTTCTTT
15 TRBJ1-1 TRBV5-1 . . CASSHGQFQNTEAFF TGCGCCAGCAGCCATGGACAATTTCAGAACACTGAAGCTTTCTTT
15 TRBJ2-1 TRBV9 . . CASSALASGYDEQFF TGTGCCAGCAGCGCATTAGCTAGTGGGTACGATGAGCAGTTCTTC
17 TRBJ2-1 TRBV5-1 TRBD2 few CASSLGLAGEVYTEQFF TGCGCCAGCAGCTTGGGTCTAGCGGGAGAGGTTTACACTGAGCAGTTCTTC
13 TRBJ1-5 TRBV2 . . CASSDTRDGPQHF TGTGCCAGCAGTGATACACGGGATGGGCCCCAGCATTTT
12 TRBJ2-2 TRBV25-1 . . CASSRQGGELFF TGTGCCAGCAGTCGTCAGGGCGGGGAGCTGTTTTTT
14 TRBJ1-2 TRBV6-1 . . CASTRTRTNYGYTF TGTGCCAGCACCCGAACACGAACTAACTATGGCTACACCTTC
14 TRBJ1-1 TRBV6-1 . . CASSERGMNTEAFF TGTGCCAGCAGTGAACGGGGTATGAACACTGAAGCTTTCTTT
13 TRBJ2-7 TRBV18 . . CASSPGAEREQYF TGTGCCAGCTCACCGGGGGCAGAAAGAGAGCAGTACTTC
12 TRBJ1-2 TRBV27 TRBD1 . CASTDRAGGYTF TGTGCCAGCACTGACAGGGCGGGAGGCTACACCTTC
16 TRBJ2-1 TRBV5-4 TRBD2 . CASSLAPAGGRNEQFF TGTGCCAGCAGCTTGGCCCCAGCGGGAGGGAGAAATGAGCAGTTCTTC
19 TRBJ1-6 TRBV5-1 . . CASSLAPAGPLLDNSPLHF TGCGCCAGCAGCTTAGCCCCTGCGGGGCCCCTTTTGGATAATTCACCCCTCCACTTT
16 TRBJ2-7 TRBV6-4 TRBD1 . CASSDSGTGGSYEQYF TGTGCCAGCAGTGACTCGGGGACAGGGGGCTCCTACGAGCAGTACTTC
15 TRBJ2-3 TRBV5-1 . . CASSSLGVGTDTQYF TGCGCCAGCAGCTCCCTGGGAGTGGGGACAGATACGCAGTATTTT
15 TRBJ2-7 TRBV18 TRBD2 . CASSPFGGGADEQYF TGTGCCAGCTCACCATTCGGCGGGGGGGCCGACGAGCAGTACTTC
13 TRBJ2-7 TRBV28 . . CASSPTQVTEQYF TGTGCCAGCAGCCCAACACAGGTCACAGAGCAGTACTTC
15 TRBJ2-1 TRBV7-7 TRBD2 few CASSLALAAYNEQFF TGTGCTAGCAGCTTAGCACTAGCGGCCTACAATGAGCAGTTCTTC
14 TRBJ1-4 TRBV30 . . CAWGGEATNEKLFF TGTGCCTGGGGGGGGGAGGCAACTAATGAAAAACTGTTTTTT
17 TRBJ2-3 TRBV5-1 . . CASSSSGGGISTDTQYF TGCGCCAGCAGCTCTTCGGGTGGGGGGATTAGCACAGATACGCAGTATTTT
12 TRBJ2-1 TRBV5-1 . . CAAGGSGNEQFF TGCGCCGCAGGGGGGTCTGGCAATGAGCAGTTCTTC
13 TRBJ1-2 TRBV6-1 . . CASSISVNYGYTF TGTGCCAGCAGTATTAGTGTTAACTATGGCTACACCTTC